What follows are 3 T cell receptor beta chains derived from one specimen sequenced in a study of T cells in Graves' hyperthyroidism and ophthalmopathy. The source material, RNA transcripts, was used to amplify TCR beta CDR3 regions. HTBI primers were used for first-round RT-PCR of the TCR CDR3. TCRdb called the multiplex PCR reads again in MiXCR, with one record for every CDR3 protein. The profile covers hundreds of thousands of distinct CDR3 sequences, with under 15% appearing a single time and about 33% taken by the ten largest. Sequencing was performed on blood. The receptors here all came from a woman in her thirties with Graves' hyperthyroidism.

Ten or more counts support this clonotype. V usage is TRBV18 and J usage is TRBJ2-1, with 10 bases identical to TRBD2. The length of the CDR3 is 15 residues. J was trimmed by 4 bases and V by 2 bases; bases with no gene match: 2. Germline assignment: CDR1 KGHSH and CDR2 LQKENI. In nucleotides, the CDR3 is TGTGCCAGCTCACCATGGACTAGCGGTTACAATGAGCAGTTCTTC. It specifies CASSPWTSGYNEQFF.

This chain links TRBV11-3 with TRBJ2-7; a possible D gene is TRBD1 (5 bases). This CDR3 contains 12 residues. Trimming took 4 bases from V and 1 from J, leaving 5 bases between them. In germline, CDR1 is SGHNT, CDR2 YENEEA. The CDR3 loop reads CASSWTSYEQYF. CDR3 coding DNA: TGTGCCAGCAGCTGGACATCCTACGAGCAGTACTTC.

This chain links TRBV24-1 with TRBJ2-1; D is possibly TRBD2 (7 bases). The CDR3 is 16 residues long. The germline V gene has CDR1 KGHDR and CDR2 SFDVKD. V lost 3 bases and J lost 3, with 14 bases in between. This CDR3 is CATSDEGVAGYNEQFF. CDR3 sequence (DNA): TGTGCCACCAGTGATGAGGGGGTAGCGGGCTACAATGAGCAGTTCTTC.